This is a list of T cell receptor beta chains from one sample in a study of regulatory T cells in long-lasting Graves disease. TCRdb itself ran the multiplex PCR reads through MiXCR, one entry per CDR3 protein. The data contain roughly 560,000 distinct CDR3 sequences, approximately 16% of them singletons. The data also belong to a second study, concerning T cells in Graves' hyperthyroidism and ophthalmopathy.

This sample comprised peripheral blood mononuclear cells (PBMCs), obtained at new diagnosis, from a patient treated with antithyroid drugs. These TCRs come from a woman in her forties or fifties with Graves disease. CDR3s include the opening cysteine and the closing phenylalanine or tryptophan. The D gene is left open where the match is weak. Clone size is stated in some rows and not others, as once, few, many or a class when expanded.

many	TRBJ1-4	TRBD1	TRBV7-6	TGTGCCAGCAGCTCGACAGGGGGCATAGTCACTAATGAAAAACTGTTTTTT	CASSSTGGIVTNEKLFF
few	TRBJ1-3	TRBD1	TRBV3-1	TGTGCCAGCAGCGAGACAGGGGACAGCTCTGGAAACACCATATATTTT	CASSETGDSSGNTIYF
many	TRBJ2-5	-	TRBV2	TGTGCCAGCAGTGGGGAGGGGGAAGAGACCCAGTACTTC	CASSGEGEETQYF
many	TRBJ1-2	-	TRBV28	TGTGCCAGCAGCCCTCCAGGCATCTATGGCTACACCTTC	CASSPPGIYGYTF
few	TRBJ2-1	-	TRBV11-2	TGTGCCAGCAGCCCCCTCCGTTCCTACAATGAGCAGTTCTTC	CASSPLRSYNEQFF
many	TRBJ2-1	TRBD2	TRBV5-1	TGCGCCAGCAGCCGTCAGCGGGGGGGCCGCAATGAGCAGTTCTTC	CASSRQRGGRNEQFF
many	TRBJ1-1	-	TRBV2	TGTGCCAGCAGTGAGGGGCTCACTGAAGCTTTCTTT	CASSEGLTEAFF
-	TRBJ2-3	TRBD2	TRBV13	TGTGCCAGCAGCTTAGAATCGACTAGCGGGGCCCGGGATACGCAGTATTTT	CASSLESTSGARDTQYF
few	TRBJ2-5	-	TRBV11-2	TGTGCCAGCAGCTTAGATTCGGGCTCCCAAGAGACCCAGTACTTC	CASSLDSGSQETQYF
-	TRBJ2-1	-	TRBV20-1	TGCAGTGCTAGGCCACGGACCACCTACGAGCAGTTCTTC	CSARPRTTYEQFF
many	TRBJ1-6	-	TRBV7-8	TGTGCCAGCAGCTTAGCCTCCACCGTAGGAGGTTCACCCCTCCACTTT	CASSLASTVGGSPLHF
few	TRBJ2-7	-	TRBV2	TGTGCCAGCAGCTTGGAAATGGTGGCACCCGAGCAGTACTTC	CASSLEMVAPEQYF
-	TRBJ2-7	-	TRBV6-2/TRBV6-3	TGTGCCAGCAGGAAACCGGACAGCTCCTACGAGCAGTACTTC	CASRKPDSSYEQYF
few	TRBJ2-5	TRBD2	TRBV4-1	TGCGCCAGCAGCCAAGTTGGACTAGCGGGGCCAGAGACCCAGTACTTC	CASSQVGLAGPETQYF
few	TRBJ1-2	-	TRBV10-3	TGTGCCATCACCCAAGACAGTGACTATGGCTACACCTTC	CAITQDSDYGYTF
many	TRBJ2-7	-	TRBV30	TGTGCCTGGAGGGTAGTTAGCTCCTACGAGCAGTACTTC	CAWRVVSSYEQYF
-	TRBJ2-3	TRBD1	TRBV30	TGTGCCTGGAGTGTAGTGGGACAGCTCCTAGGAGATACGCAGTATTTT	CAWSVVGQLLGDTQYF
-	TRBJ2-1	-	TRBV9	TGTGCCAGCAGCGTAGATCAGGGGACCGATGAGCAGTTCTTC	CASSVDQGTDEQFF
-	TRBJ1-3	-	TRBV4-1	TGCGCCAGCAGCCAGCCCCGGGACAACTCTGGAAACACCATATATTTT	CASSQPRDNSGNTIYF
many	TRBJ1-1	-	TRBV12-3/TRBV12-4	TGTGCCAGCAGCCATCCAAACGGGAATGAAGCTTTCTTT	CASSHPNGNEAFF
once	TRBJ1-2	-	TRBV5-1	TGCGCCAGCAGCTTGGCCGGCGGGACGGGATACTATGGCTACACCTTC	CASSLAGGTGYYGYTF
many	TRBJ2-3	-	TRBV2	TGTGCCAGCACGGGGGAAACCAGCACAGATACGCAGTATTTT	CASTGETSTDTQYF
many	TRBJ1-1	-	TRBV6-1	TGTGCCAGCAGACTCGCCGGGTCCAACACTGAAGCTTTCTTT	CASRLAGSNTEAFF
many	TRBJ1-1	-	TRBV6-1	TGTGCCAGCAGTGAAGACCCCGGGGGTTACACTGAAGCTTTCTTT	CASSEDPGGYTEAFF
many	TRBJ2-7	-	TRBV12-3/TRBV12-4	TGTGCCAGCAGTTGGACGGGACCTACCTACGAGCAGTACTTC	CASSWTGPTYEQYF
many	TRBJ1-5	-	TRBV28	TGTGCCAGCAGTATCACGAATCAGCCCCAGCATTTT	CASSITNQPQHF
many	TRBJ1-2	TRBD1	TRBV2	TGTGCCAGCAGTGGGCGACAGGGGCGGGGTGGCTACACCTTC	CASSGRQGRGGYTF
many	TRBJ1-2	-	TRBV18	TGTGCCAGCTCACCGACAGAGAAGAATGGCTACACCTTC	CASSPTEKNGYTF
-	TRBJ2-5	TRBD2	TRBV2	TGTGCCAGCAGTGGACTAGCGGGGGGAAGTAATAGAGAGACCCAGTACTTC	CASSGLAGGSNRETQYF
few	TRBJ1-1	-	TRBV15	TGTGCCACCAGCAGAGATCCAATAGGTGGTGCTTTCTTT	CATSRDPIGGAFF
few	TRBJ2-3	-	TRBV6-6	TGTGCCAGCAGTTACTCGTCTACAGAGAGGGATACGCAGTATTTT	CASSYSSTERDTQYF
many	TRBJ1-5	TRBD1	TRBV28	TGTGCCAGCAGTCCCGACAGGGGGTACGGTCAGCCCCAGCATTTT	CASSPDRGYGQPQHF
few	TRBJ1-6	TRBD1	TRBV14	TGTGCCAGCAGCTCAGCAGGGGGCTCCTATAATTCACCCCTCCACTTT	CASSSAGGSYNSPLHF
many	TRBJ1-2	-	TRBV10-3	TGTGCCATCAGCGGACGAGGGAATGATGGCTACACCTTC	CAISGRGNDGYTF
-	TRBJ2-1	-	TRBV7-9	TGTACCAGCAGCTTAGTTAGGGAGGCTGAGCAGTTCTTC	CTSSLVREAEQFF
-	TRBJ1-5	-	TRBV12-3/TRBV12-4	TGTGCCAGCAGTTCGCCCGTCCGACAGATTAGCAATCAGCCCCAGCATTTT	CASSSPVRQISNQPQHF
-	TRBJ1-4	-	TRBV19	TGTGCCAGTACGGGGAGCCGGGGTGAAAAACTGTTTTTT	CASTGSRGEKLFF
many	TRBJ1-4	TRBD1	TRBV6-5	TGTGCCAGCAGTTATTCAGACAGGGGAGGAGGTGAAAAACTGTTTTTT	CASSYSDRGGGEKLFF
few	TRBJ2-4	-	TRBV9	TGTGCCAGCAGCGCCTCCGGGACCACGGGAAACATTCAGTACTTC	CASSASGTTGNIQYF
many	TRBJ2-7	-	TRBV6-5	TGTGCCAGCAGTTACTCGGTGACTTCAGCTGGTAACTACGAGCAGTACTTC	CASSYSVTSAGNYEQYF
many	TRBJ2-1	-	TRBV6-1	TGTGCCAGCAGTGAATTTTACGGGATCCAAACCTCCTTCTTC	CASSEFYGIQTSFF
-	TRBJ1-1	-	TRBV6-1	TGTGCCAGCACCTCGGCAGCGCTGAACACTGAAGCTTTCTTT	CASTSAALNTEAFF
-	TRBJ1-2	-	TRBV7-9	TGTGCCAGCAGCTTAGACGGAGCTTATGGCTACACCTTC	CASSLDGAYGYTF
-	TRBJ2-2	-	TRBV5-5	TGTGCCAGCAGCCCCCTAGCATCCGGGGAGCTGTTTTTT	CASSPLASGELFF
-	TRBJ2-5	-	TRBV7-9	TGTGCCAGCAGCTTCCCCTCGGGGGAGACCCAGTACTTC	CASSFPSGETQYF
-	TRBJ1-5	TRBD1	TRBV30	TGTGCCTGGAGTCCTACAGGGGTTAATCAGCCCCAGCATTTT	CAWSPTGVNQPQHF
many	TRBJ2-1	TRBD1	TRBV11-3	TGTGCCAGCAGCTTCCGGGACCAGGGGGACAATGAGCAGTTCTTC	CASSFRDQGDNEQFF
many	TRBJ2-5	TRBD2	TRBV11-2	TGTGCCAGCAGCTTAGGGACTAGCGGGGGTACTCAAGAGACCCAGTACTTC	CASSLGTSGGTQETQYF
many	TRBJ1-4	-	TRBV28	TGTGCCAGCAGTTTAATGAAGAAAACTAATGAAAAACTGTTTTTT	CASSLMKKTNEKLFF
-	TRBJ1-5	TRBD1	TRBV6-1	TGTGCCAGCAGTGTCGACAGGGGGGGTTATAGCAATCAGCCCCAGCATTTT	CASSVDRGGYSNQPQHF
many	TRBJ1-1	-	TRBV3-1	TGTGCCAGCAGCCAAGTCCCCTCGAACACTGAAACTTTCTTT	CASSQVPSNTETFF
many	TRBJ2-3	-	TRBV3-1	TGTGCCAGCAGCCAAGAAAACCTAGGTACAGATACGCAGTATTTT	CASSQENLGTDTQYF
few	TRBJ2-2	TRBD2	TRBV9	TGTGCCAGCAGCGTTGCGGGGGAAAACACCGGGGAGCTGTTTTTT	CASSVAGENTGELFF
many	TRBJ1-2	-	TRBV3-1	TGTGCCAGCAGCCAAGGATGGGCGGCTGGTGGCTACACCTTC	CASSQGWAAGGYTF
many	TRBJ1-1	-	TRBV11-2	TGTGCCAGCAGCTTATGGGTCATGGGCACTGAAGCTTTCTTT	CASSLWVMGTEAFF